Shown below are 14 T cell receptor beta chains from a single sample sequenced in a study of blood T cell repertoires in COVID-19. Only in-frame clones appear in the TCRdb table, and some are missing; sequencing was by immunoSEQ multiplex PCR. The profile shows 200,000 to 300,000 clones, around 87% of them singletons. The sequenced material came from peripheral blood. Receptor source: a woman aged 60 to 75 with COVID-19, enrolled during active disease.

Written as DNA, the CDR3 is TGTGCCAGTAGGACGGACAGGGTAGGTTTAGCGAACACTGAAGCTTTCTTT. This translates into CASRTDRVGLANTEAFF. The genes are TRBV19 and TRBJ1-1; 8 bases map to TRBD1. This CDR3 spans 17 amino acids. Germline lookup yields CDR1 LNHDA and CDR2 SQIVND (reference sequence). J gave up 1 base and V 6 bases, and 13 bases lay outside the gene matches.

V is TRBV19 and J is TRBJ2-7; D might be TRBD1 (6 bases). Trimming took off 2 bases at V and 2 bases at J, with 10 bases between the two ends. CDR1 LNHDA and CDR2 SQIVND come from the germline V gene (reference sequence). CDR3 size: 14 residues. The CDR3 DNA follows: TGTGCCAGTAGTATACGCAGGGGCCCCTACGAGCAGTACTTC. This translates into CASSIRRGPYEQYF.

This rearrangement joins TRBV6-5 to TRBJ1-1; no clear D. The length of the CDR3 is 13 residues. Germline V lookup: CDR1 MNHEY, CDR2 SVGAGI. Between the trimmed V and J ends, which lost 1 base and 0 bases, there was a span of 3 bases. The CDR3 here is CASSYYMNTEAFF. The CDR3 DNA follows: TGTGCCAGCAGTTACTACATGAACACTGAAGCTTTCTTT.

The chain joins TRBV14 to TRBJ2-1; possible D gene TRBD2, 6 bases. The CDR3 covers 17 residues. The V gene lost 4 bases and the J gene lost 4 bases, with 20 bases spanning the gap. Looked up from germline, CDR1 is SGHDN and CDR2 is FVKESK. The CDR3 here is CASSPHLRAGTYNEQFF. CDR3 DNA sequence: TGTGCCAGCAGCCCCCACCTTCGGGCGGGGACTTACAATGAGCAGTTCTTC. The variable domain in full, with the rest retrieved from reference TRBV14 and TRBJ2-1, is EAGVTQFPSHSVIEKGQTVTLRCDPISGHDNLYWYRRVMGKEIKFLLHFVKESKQDESGMPNNRFLAERTGGTYSTLKVQPAELEDSGVYFCASSPHLRAGTYNEQFFGPGTRLTVL.

This chain joins TRBV12-3 or TRBV12-4 and TRBJ2-1, with 7 positions matching TRBD2. Trimming at V came to 6 bases and at J to 4 bases, leaving 3 bases not matched to a gene. The CDR3 has 13 residues. CDR3 in DNA: TGTGCCAGCAGGGCGGGAGCGTACAATGAGCAGTTCTTC. Translating gives CASRAGAYNEQFF.

This chain uses TRBV7-8 with TRBJ2-6; 7 nucleotides agree with TRBD1. This CDR3 has 17 amino acids. V lost 2 bases and J lost 2; bases outside the gene matches: 6. The germline V gene encodes CDR1 SGHVS and CDR2 FQNEAQ. The CDR3 reads CASSLKPDRAGANVLTF. As DNA, the CDR3 is TGTGCCAGCAGCTTAAAGCCCGACAGGGCTGGGGCCAACGTCCTGACTTTC.

V and J are TRBV19 and TRBJ1-1; 8 bases map to TRBD1. V dropped 2 bases and J dropped 8; count of bases not matched to a gene: 13. Per the germline V gene, CDR1 is LNHDA and CDR2 is SQIVND (reference sequence). The CDR3 is made up of 16 amino acids. The CDR3 region has the DNA TGTGCCAGTAGTATACAGGGGGCGAGGGTGAAGCCCGAAGCTTTCTTT. Translating it yields CASSIQGARVKPEAFF.

The V gene is TRBV1, the J gene TRBJ2-7; TRBD2 is taken as the D call from the table, unchecked against the DNA. TRBV1 is given as a pseudogene. The CDR3 has 12 amino acids. DNA of the CDR3: TGCACCAGCAGGGCGGGGAAGGAGGAGCAGTACTTC. Amino acids: CTSRAGKEEQYF.

This clone appeared a few times. This chain links TRBV7-9 with TRBJ2-2; 14 bases fit TRBD2. CDR3 length: 16 amino acids. The V and J ends lost 6 bases and 8 bases, in that order; junction bases with no gene match: 8. Germline CDR1 SEHNR, CDR2 FQNEAQ (reference sequence). The CDR3 region has the DNA TGTGCCAGCAGGCCTCCCGGGACTAGCGGGAGTGGGGAGCTGTTTTTT. As protein: CASRPPGTSGSGELFF.

This clone has just a few counts. The chain carries TRBV3-1 (or the pseudogene TRBV3-2) and TRBJ2-1; D is perhaps TRBD1 (7 bases). Trimming pared 5 bases from V and 5 bases from J, leaving 16 bases between. Germline-derived CDR1 and CDR2 are LGHDT and YNNKEL (reference sequence). The CDR3 runs to 15 residues. The CDR3 reads CASSEGAGLDNEQFF. The CDR3 nucleotides read TGTGCCAGCAGCGAGGGGGCGGGACTCGACAATGAGCAGTTCTTC.

The V call is TRBV5-1, the J call TRBJ2-5, with TRBD2 matching over 7 bases. Germline V gene sequence: CDR1 SGHRS, CDR2 YFSETQ. V shed 0 bases, J shed 4 bases, and the junction held 15 bases outside the gene matches. CDR3 length: 18 residues. In DNA, the CDR3 is TGCGCCAGCAGCTTGGCCGATCTAGCGGACTACGACCTAGAGACCCAGTACTTC. It is translated as CASSLADLADYDLETQYF. The variable domain in full, with the rest retrieved from reference TRBV5-1 and TRBJ2-5, is KAGVTQTPRYLIKTRGQQVTLSCSPISGHRSVSWYQQTPGQGLQFLFEYFSETQRNKGNFPGRFSGRQFSNSRSEMNVSTLELGDSALYLCASSLADLADYDLETQYFGPGTRLLVL.

This chain connects TRBV3-1 (or the pseudogene TRBV3-2) to TRBJ1-1; D perhaps matches TRBD1 (6 bases). Germline V gene lookup returns CDR1 LGHDT and CDR2 YNNKEL (reference sequence). CDR3 length: 16 residues. V was cut by 2 bases and J by 5 bases, with 18 bases left in between. In DNA, the CDR3 is TGTGCCAGCAGCCAACGGGGGGGGGCTGGTGGTACTGAAGCTTTCTTT. Its translation is CASSQRGGAGGTEAFF.

The genes are TRBV11-3 and TRBJ2-2, with 10 bases fitting TRBD2. Trimming cost V 3 bases and J 2 bases; bases outside gene matches: 6. The CDR3 contains 17 residues. Per germline, CDR1 SGHNT and CDR2 YENEEA. CDR3: CASSFKTSGRNTGELFF. CDR3 sequence (DNA): TGTGCCAGCAGCTTTAAGACTAGCGGGCGCAACACCGGGGAGCTGTTTTTT.

A few counts support this clone. The V call is TRBV5-6, the J call TRBJ1-1, with a possible D match to TRBD1 (6 bases). Germline CDR1 reads SGHDT; CDR2 reads YYEEEE. V gave up 3 bases and J gave up 0 bases, with 18 bases separating them. This CDR3 has 17 residues. CDR3 sequence: CASSSYRTASMNTEAFF. Written as DNA, the CDR3 is TGTGCCAGCAGCTCCTATCGGACAGCTTCGATGAACACTGAAGCTTTCTTT.